One and the same sample provided the 27 T cell receptor beta chains below, sequenced in a study of siplizumab effects on memory and regulatory T cells. TCRdb's table, derived via immunoSEQ multiplex PCR, lists solely in-frame clones and lacks some. The table lists some 100,000 clones, about 91% of them singletons. What was sequenced was CD4+ T cells sorted from blood. All receptors derive from a human donor in good health.

The chain combines TRBV2 with TRBJ2-7; D perhaps matches TRBD2 (7 bases). CDR1 SNHLY and CDR2 FYNNEI come from the germline V gene. The CDR3 covers 13 residues. The V end was cut by 9 bases, the J end by 0 bases, with 12 bases between. The CDR3 DNA is TGTGCCAGTAAGGGGGGGGGCTCCTACGAGCAGTACTTC. Amino acid sequence: CASKGGGSYEQYF.

V and J are TRBV19 and TRBJ1-6; D gene unclear. The length of the CDR3 is 13 residues. Germline CDR1 reads LNHDA; CDR2 reads SQIVND (reference sequence). Between the trimmed V and J ends, which lost 4 bases and 10 bases, there was a span of 11 bases. Written as DNA, the CDR3 is TGTGCCAGTAGTAAGGTTTTCGAGTCACCCCTCCACTTT. Translation: CASSKVFESPLHF.

The V call is TRBV2, the J call TRBJ2-3; 11 bases fit TRBD1. Germline CDR1 and CDR2: SNHLY and FYNNEI. V lost 7 bases to trimming and J lost 3 bases; unmatched junction nucleotides: 6. This CDR3 comprises 15 residues. CDR3 sequence: CASNRGQGATDTQYF. As DNA, the CDR3 is TGTGCCAGCAACCGCGGACAGGGGGCAACAGATACGCAGTATTTT.

This clone was detected once. V usage is TRBV28 and J usage is TRBJ1-2; the D gene is possibly TRBD1 (6 bases). Per germline, CDR1 MDHEN and CDR2 SYDVKM. This CDR3 spans 14 amino acids. V was trimmed by 8 bases and J by 8 bases, leaving 21 bases between them. The CDR3 DNA sequence: TGTGCCAGCCACAGTCAGGACAGCATATACGGCTACACCTTC. Encoded protein: CASHSQDSIYGYTF.

V and J are TRBV7-6 and TRBJ2-3, with a tentative D call TRBD1 (6 bases). This CDR3 spans 13 amino acids. Germline V gene lookup returns CDR1 SGHVS and CDR2 FNYEAQ. V lost 1 base and J 6 bases, leaving 8 bases between the germline ends. The CDR3 loop reads CASSLGGPDTQYF. CDR3 nucleotide sequence: TGTGCCAGCAGCTTAGGGGGGCCTGATACGCAGTATTTT.

V gene TRBV5-6 combines with J gene TRBJ2-5; D possibly corresponds to TRBD2 (7 bases). Trimming took off 0 bases at V and 5 bases at J, with 23 bases between the two ends. The CDR3 loop spans 18 amino acids. CDR1 is SGHDT, CDR2 YYEEEE, per germline. The DNA of the CDR3 is TGTGCCAGCAGCTTGGTGGGGGGGCCCACGGGGGCCTTTGAGACCCAGTACTTC. Translated: CASSLVGGPTGAFETQYF.

Details on this clone: Other nucleotide sequences in the sample specify the same CDR3. V and J are TRBV6-1 and TRBJ1-2; D uncertain. This CDR3 contains 11 residues. CDR1 is MNHNS, CDR2 SASEGT, per germline. Trimming left V 4 bases short and J 1 base short, with 1 base between. The CDR3 DNA reads as TGTGCCAGCAGTGTTAACTATGGCTACACCTTC. This gives the protein CASSVNYGYTF.

The chain recombines TRBV10-3 with TRBJ1-1; 7 bases align to TRBD1. Germline values: CDR1 ENHRY, CDR2 SYGVKD. The junction had 12 bases not matched to a gene; V was cut back by 2 bases and J by 6 bases. This CDR3 region has 16 residues. CDR3 region: CAISEGRGRKVAEAFF. CDR3 DNA: TGTGCCATCAGTGAGGGGAGGGGGCGGAAAGTCGCTGAAGCTTTCTTT.

The CDR3 is CASSPQEVYRNTEAFF. CDR3 DNA: TGTGCCAGCTCACCACAGGAGGTGTACAGAAACACTGAAGCTTTCTTT. J is TRBJ1-1 and V is TRBV18; D call uncertain. Trimming pared 1 base from V and 2 bases from J, leaving 14 bases between. CDR1 is KGHSH, CDR2 LQKENI, per germline. The CDR3 has 16 residues.

This clone was detected once. CDR3 nucleotides: TGCGCCAGCAGCTTGTCCCCCGGGACAGGGGGTAGCTATGGCTACACCTTC. It translates to CASSLSPGTGGSYGYTF. The chain joins TRBV5-1 to TRBJ1-2; 11 positions agree with TRBD1. The J segment lost 4 bases and the V segment lost 1 base, leaving 9 bases of the junction unmatched. CDR3 length: 17 residues. CDR1 is SGHRS and CDR2 is YFSETQ in the germline V gene. Variable domain in full (rest from reference TRBV5-1 and TRBJ1-2): KAGVTQTPRYLIKTRGQQVTLSCSPISGHRSVSWYQQTPGQGLQFLFEYFSETQRNKGNFPGRFSGRQFSNSRSEMNVSTLELGDSALYLCASSLSPGTGGSYGYTFGSGTRLTVV.

This chain uses TRBV7-2 with TRBJ1-4, with TRBD1 matching over 7 bases. Germline CDR1 SGHTA, CDR2 FQGNSA. The CDR3 length is 14 residues. Losses at the gene ends were 3 bases for V and 7 bases for J; bases not matched to a gene: 5. Here the CDR3 DNA reads TGTGCCAGCAGCTTCGACAGGGTTGGTGAAAAACTGTTTTTT. Protein: CASSFDRVGEKLFF.

The genes are TRBV23-1 and TRBJ1-2; D may be TRBD1 (5 bases). TRBV23-1 is reported as an ORF; its role is uncertain. V was clipped by 3 bases and J by 5 bases, with 16 bases between them. The length of the CDR3 is 15 residues. This CDR3 reads CASSHLWRGGYGYTF. CDR3 sequence (DNA): TGCGCCAGCAGTCATCTCTGGAGGGGTGGTTATGGCTACACCTTC.

The chain combines TRBV20-1 with TRBJ2-5; no reliable D call. The CDR3 extends over 11 amino acids. V was clipped by 5 bases and J by 5 bases, with 9 bases between them. Germline assignment: CDR1 DFQATT and CDR2 SNEGSKA (reference sequence). This chain's CDR3 is CSAETAETQYF. For the CDR3, the DNA is TGCAGTGCTGAGACCGCGGAGACCCAGTACTTC.

This clone is a singleton in its sample. CDR3 in amino acids: CASRTGGDTGELFF. The CDR3 bases are TGTGCCAGCAGGACAGGGGGTGACACCGGGGAGCTGTTTTTT. This chain uses TRBV6-1 with TRBJ2-2, with 9 bases that match TRBD1. The germline V gene has CDR1 MNHNS and CDR2 SASEGT. This CDR3 region has 14 residues. The V gene end was trimmed by 6 bases and the J gene end by 3 bases; junction bases not matched to a gene: 2.

The count of this clone is one. CDR3 sequence reads: CASSGDYGAKNIQYF. The CDR3 DNA reads as TGTGCCAGCAGTGGGGATTACGGAGCCAAAAACATTCAGTACTTC. V and J are TRBV5-5 and TRBJ2-4, with no clear D. Per the germline V gene, CDR1 is SGHKS and CDR2 is YYEKEE (reference sequence). Trimming removed 5 bases from V and 0 bases from J, with 12 bases in between. This CDR3 comprises 15 residues.

The rearrangement links TRBV21-1 to TRBJ2-5; the D call TRBD2 from the table was never checked on the DNA. TRBV21-1 is flagged as a pseudogene. The CDR3 has 12 residues. CDR3: CASSRPEGTQYF. The CDR3 bases are TGTGCCAGCAGCCGCCCCGAGGGGACCCAGTACTTC.

This chain connects TRBV7-9 to TRBJ1-2; 7 positions match TRBD1. Per the germline V gene, CDR1 is SEHNR and CDR2 is FQNEAQ (reference sequence). V shed 1 base and J 6 bases; nucleotides not matched to a gene: 2. The CDR3 runs 13 residues. The CDR3 here is CASSLVTGNGYTF. The CDR3 DNA follows: TGTGCCAGCAGCTTAGTGACAGGGAATGGCTACACCTTC. The full variable domain, in which reference TRBV7-9 and TRBJ1-2 provide the parts outside the CDR3, is DTGVSQNPRHKITKRGQNVTFRCDPISEHNRLYWYRQTLGQGPEFLTYFQNEAQLEKSRLLSDRFSAERPKGSFSTLEIQRTEQGDSAMYLCASSLVTGNGYTFGSGTRLTVV.

V is TRBV2 and J is TRBJ1-1, with D unclear. The CDR3 is 14 residues long. Germline CDR1 is SNHLY and CDR2 is FYNNEI. V dropped 3 bases and J dropped 6 bases, with 14 bases sitting between them. CDR3 nucleotide sequence: TGTGCCAGCAGTGAGGTCGAAATTATCCCTGAAGCTTTCTTT. Translation: CASSEVEIIPEAFF.

The chain couples TRBV5-4 to TRBJ1-1; D gene unclear. The CDR3 covers 13 residues. Germline V CDR1 and CDR2: SGHNT, YYREEE (reference sequence). Trimming removed 0 bases from V and 10 bases from J, with 13 bases in between. The CDR3: CASSLGPPITAFF. The CDR3 DNA reads TGTGCCAGCAGCTTGGGGCCGCCAATAACAGCTTTCTTT.

The chain recombines TRBV10-3 with TRBJ2-7; D gene ambiguous. Per the germline V gene, CDR1 is ENHRY and CDR2 is SYGVKD. Trimming shortened V by 8 bases and J by 0 bases, and 11 bases separated the two germline ends. The length of the CDR3 is 13 residues. CDR3 sequence reads: CAIRGMLSYEQYF. CDR3 nucleotide sequence: TGTGCCATCCGTGGGATGCTCTCCTACGAGCAGTACTTC.

The gene calls are TRBV6-5 and TRBJ2-7; 8 nucleotides match TRBD2. Trimming removed 5 bases from V and 2 bases from J; junction bases left unmatched: 5. This CDR3 contains 14 residues. Germline V lookup: CDR1 MNHEY, CDR2 SVGAGI. The CDR3 sequence: CASSREGGTYEQYF. In DNA form, the CDR3 reads TGTGCCAGCAGTCGGGAGGGGGGGACCTACGAGCAGTACTTC.

This clone is a singleton in its sample. This chain uses TRBV10-3 with TRBJ2-7; no reliable D call. Per germline, CDR1 ENHRY and CDR2 SYGVKD. Trimming removed 4 bases from V and 0 bases from J, with 7 bases in between. This CDR3 is built from 13 residues. CDR3 sequence: CAISGQRSYEQYF. CDR3 DNA: TGTGCCATCAGTGGTCAGCGCTCCTACGAGCAGTACTTC.

The V gene is TRBV18, the J gene TRBJ1-1; maybe TRBD1 (5 bases). Germline CDR1 is KGHSH and CDR2 is LQKENI. The CDR3 runs to 13 residues. V was shortened by 6 bases and J by 1 base, with 9 bases between the two germline ends. CDR3 bases: TGTGCCAGCTCGACCGACAGGAACACTGAAGCTTTCTTT. This sequence encodes CASSTDRNTEAFF.

This rearrangement joins TRBV2 to TRBJ2-7, with D hard to call. Trimming removed 2 bases from V and 6 bases from J, with 17 bases in between. Germline CDR1 is SNHLY and CDR2 is FYNNEI. The CDR3 has 15 amino acids. CDR3 bases: TGTGCCAGCAGTGAAAGGATAGGGTCGCCTCCCGAGCAGTACTTC. Translation: CASSERIGSPPEQYF.

As for this clone: Other DNA sequences in the sample encode the same CDR3. This chain connects TRBV5-1 to TRBJ1-6; tentatively, D is TRBD1 (6 bases). The CDR3 contains 16 residues. Trimming stripped 4 bases from V and 5 bases from J, with 16 bases between. Germline CDR1 reads SGHRS; CDR2 reads YFSETQ. The CDR3 DNA reads as TGCGCCAGCAGCCTGGGGGCGGGGGCGGATAATTCACCCCTCCACTTT. Residues: CASSLGAGADNSPLHF.

This sequence joins TRBV2 and TRBJ2-4; D might be TRBD1 (5 bases). CDR3 size: 15 residues. V dropped 1 base and J dropped 1 base, with 8 bases sitting between them. Germline CDR1 reads SNHLY; CDR2 reads FYNNEI. The CDR3: CASSEGGAAKNIQYF. In nucleotides, the CDR3 is TGTGCCAGCAGTGAAGGTGGGGCGGCCAAAAACATTCAGTACTTC.

V is TRBV2 and J is TRBJ1-2; D unresolved. Germline CDR1 is SNHLY and CDR2 is FYNNEI. This CDR3 spans 11 amino acids. With 6 bases removed from V and 6 bases from J, the gap between germline ends came to 8 bases. CDR3 protein: CASRPYDGYTF. The CDR3 nucleotides are TGTGCCAGCAGACCGTACGATGGCTACACCTTC.